The 18 T cell receptor beta chains reported below all come from one sample, sequenced in a study of identical twins. Using its own MiXCR run on the 5' RACE reads, TCRdb lists one record per CDR3 protein. The profile shows roughly 250,000 distinct CDR3 sequences, more than 13% of them singletons. The sample was memory (CD45RO+) T cells sorted from blood. The receptor source for this set is a woman aged 18-29 years in good health.

This clonotype was seen only a few times. V and J are TRBV5-1 and TRBJ1-2; D may be TRBD1 (6 bases). The CDR3 sequence is 14 residues long. CDR1 is SGHRS, CDR2 YFSETQ, per germline. Trimming left V 1 base short and J 6 bases short, with 13 bases between. CDR3: CASSLNRVQDGYTF. CDR3 nucleotide sequence: TGCGCCAGCAGCTTGAACAGGGTCCAGGATGGCTACACCTTC.

The J gene is TRBJ2-3, the V gene TRBV4-3; D perhaps matches TRBD2 (6 bases). The germline V gene encodes CDR1 LGHNA and CDR2 YSLEER. CDR3 length: 16 residues. Trimming stripped 0 bases from V and 2 bases from J, with 12 bases between. The CDR3 DNA reads as TGCGCCAGCAGCCAAGATCATCGGGACTCCACAGATACGCAGTATTTT. Translated: CASSQDHRDSTDTQYF.

This clonotype came up many times. The chain joins TRBV7-8 to TRBJ1-1; D gene ambiguous. V was pared by 5 bases and J by 1 base, with 8 bases between. The germline V gene encodes CDR1 SGHVS and CDR2 FQNEAQ. The CDR3 has 13 amino acids. The CDR3 sequence is CASSSRENTEAFF. The CDR3 bases are TGTGCCAGCAGCAGTAGAGAGAACACTGAAGCTTTCTTT.

With respect to this clonotype: This may be a read error: a much more frequent sequence differs by one nucleotide. The chain joins TRBV3-1 to TRBJ2-5, with unresolved D. This CDR3 region has 12 residues. Germline V gives CDR1 LGHDT, CDR2 YNNKEL (reference sequence). V was clipped by 7 bases and J by 3 bases, with 9 bases between them. The CDR3 DNA reads as TGTGCCAGCACCAGTAACGAAGAGACCCAGTACTTC. Translated: CASTSNEETQYF.

The chain uses TRBV7-2 and TRBJ1-4, with TRBD1 matching over 8 bases. This CDR3 contains 17 residues. Germline CDR1 and CDR2: SGHTA and FQGNSA. The trim removed 5 bases at V and 0 bases at J, leaving 8 bases unmatched. The CDR3 region is CASSPGTGLATNEKLFF. As DNA, the CDR3 is TGTGCCAGCAGCCCGGGGACAGGCCTTGCAACTAATGAAAAACTGTTTTTT.

This clonotype has ten or more counts. The rearrangement joins TRBV7-2 to TRBJ1-1; TRBD1 aligns across 7 bases. The CDR3 runs 14 residues. The J segment lost 3 bases and the V segment lost 5 bases, leaving 6 bases of the junction unmatched. Germline assignment: CDR1 SGHTA and CDR2 FQGNSA. In nucleotides, the CDR3 is TGTGCCAGCAGCCGACAGGGAGGGGACACTGAAGCTTTCTTT. This encodes CASSRQGGDTEAFF.

This chain connects TRBV5-1 to TRBJ2-7; D is perhaps TRBD2 (5 bases). From germline, CDR1 is SGHRS and CDR2 YFSETQ. The CDR3 is 14 amino acids. V dropped 1 base and J dropped 3 bases, with 11 bases sitting between them. CDR3 sequence: CASSLTTTYYEQYF. As DNA, the CDR3 is TGCGCCAGCAGCTTGACGACTACCTACTACGAGCAGTACTTC.

This clonotype showed up many times. This chain uses TRBV27 with TRBJ2-6, with D hard to call. The V end lost 2 bases, the J end lost 2 bases, and 7 bases lay between the germline ends. Per the germline V gene, CDR1 is MNHEY and CDR2 is SMNVEV (reference sequence). This CDR3 has 15 amino acids. The CDR3: CASSLRGAGANVLTF. Written as DNA, the CDR3 is TGTGCCAGCAGTTTACGTGGTGCTGGGGCCAACGTCCTGACTTTC.

The chain has TRBV19 and TRBJ2-1, with a weak D call TRBD1 (6 bases). CDR3 length: 19 amino acids. Trimming took off 3 bases at V and 6 bases at J, with 27 bases between the two ends. Germline CDR1 LNHDA, CDR2 SQIVND (reference sequence). DNA of the CDR3: TGTGCCAGTAGTATCGGCCCCTGGTATCGAGGGGGTTCAATCAATGAGCAGTTCTTC. It encodes CASSIGPWYRGGSINEQFF.

This clonotype was picked up a small number of times. The CDR3 sequence: CASSLEGTSEMGQFF. CDR3 DNA sequence: TGCGCCAGCAGCTTGGAAGGGACTAGCGAGATGGGGCAGTTCTTC. The chain has TRBV5-1 and TRBJ2-1, with 10 positions matching TRBD2. V lost 0 bases and J lost 12; bases outside the gene matches: 9. The germline gives CDR1 SGHRS, CDR2 YFSETQ. The CDR3 runs to 15 residues.

This clonotype was seen many times. V usage is TRBV3-1 and J usage is TRBJ1-5; weak D call: TRBD1 (5 bases). Germline CDR1 and CDR2: LGHDT and YNNKEL (reference sequence). V was shortened by 4 bases and J by 11 bases, with 12 bases between the two germline ends. The CDR3 is 12 amino acids. CDR3 loop: CASSPLGGAQHF. The CDR3 nucleotides read TGTGCCAGCAGCCCCCTCGGGGGGGCCCAGCATTTT. The whole variable domain, filled in from reference TRBV3-1 and TRBJ1-5, reads DTAVSQTPKYLVTQMGNDKSIKCEQNLGHDTMYWYKQDSKKFLKIMFSYNNKELIINETVPNRFSPKSPDKAHLNLHINSLELGDSAVYFCASSPLGGAQHFGDGTRLSIL.

This clonotype was recorded a few times. The gene calls are TRBV7-9 and TRBJ2-1; maybe TRBD2 (6 bases). Trimming took 0 bases from V and 5 from J, leaving 8 bases between them. The CDR3 is made up of 14 amino acids. CDR1 is SEHNR, CDR2 FQNEAQ, per germline (reference sequence). The CDR3 region is CASSLAASDNEQFF. The CDR3 coding sequence is TGTGCCAGCAGCTTAGCGGCTAGCGACAATGAGCAGTTCTTC.

This clonotype was seen a few times. The chain couples TRBV6-5 to TRBJ2-2; D may be TRBD2 (5 bases). Per germline, CDR1 MNHEY and CDR2 SVGAGI. Trimming took off 2 bases at V and 1 base at J, with 11 bases between the two ends. This CDR3 is built from 16 residues. CDR3 loop: CASSYILAGNTGELFF. CDR3 nucleotide sequence: TGTGCCAGCAGTTACATTCTGGCGGGGAACACCGGGGAGCTGTTTTTT.

This clonotype came up a few times. The chain recombines TRBV20-1 with TRBJ2-1; D gene uncertain. The germline V gene encodes CDR1 DFQATT and CDR2 SNEGSKA (reference sequence). CDR3 length equals 15 residues. V gave up 5 bases and J gave up 7 bases, with 21 bases separating them. The DNA for the CDR3 is TGCAGTGCTTCTGGCTACCACCCCTCTGGGAATGAGCAGTTCTTC. Amino acids: CSASGYHPSGNEQFF.

This chain uses TRBV5-1 with TRBJ2-5; TRBD2 matches 9 bases. The CDR3 sequence is 15 residues long. Germline V gene lookup returns CDR1 SGHRS and CDR2 YFSETQ. V trimming: 7 bases; J trimming: 3 bases; junction bases outside the gene matches: 10. The CDR3 nucleotides are TGCGCCAGCGGCGAGACTAGCGGCTCGAAAGAGACCCAGTACTTC. It translates to CASGETSGSKETQYF.

This clonotype came up a few times. The V and J genes are TRBV2 and TRBJ2-3; TRBD2 matches at 10 bases. This CDR3 is built from 15 residues. The germline V gene has CDR1 SNHLY and CDR2 FYNNEI. V lost 6 bases to trimming and J lost 2 bases; unmatched junction nucleotides: 5. DNA for the CDR3: TGTGCCAGCAGAGTTCTAGCGGGGGTCACAGATACGCAGTATTTT. Translated: CASRVLAGVTDTQYF.

Many counts were recorded for this clonotype. The genes are TRBV12-3 or TRBV12-4 and TRBJ1-1, with D perhaps TRBD1 (6 bases). V was trimmed by 3 bases and J by 0 bases, leaving 8 bases between them. This CDR3 spans 14 amino acids. The CDR3 coding sequence is TGTGCCAGCAGTTTTTGGGGGCTGAACACTGAAGCTTTCTTT. Protein: CASSFWGLNTEAFF.

This rearrangement joins TRBV15 to TRBJ2-2, with 7 positions matching TRBD1. With V trimmed by 5 bases and J by 0 bases, 3 bases remained unmatched. This CDR3 is built from 15 residues. CDR1 and CDR2 (germline): LNHNV, YYDKDF (reference sequence). The CDR3 reads CATSLQGANTGELFF. CDR3 nucleotide sequence: TGTGCCACCAGCCTCCAGGGGGCGAACACCGGGGAGCTGTTTTTT.